The 8 T cell receptor beta chains in this list originate from one sample, sequenced in a study of T cells in Graves' hyperthyroidism and ophthalmopathy. Amplified regions were TCR beta CDR3 sequences from RNA transcripts. When the TCR CDR3 underwent first-round RT-PCR, the HTBI primer set was used. MiXCR, applied by TCRdb to the multiplex PCR reads, yields one record per CDR3 protein. Seen here are some 360,000 distinct CDR3 sequences, approximately 13% observed once, and the top ten hold approximately 11%. Sequencing used blood. These receptor sequences come from a woman aged 60-75 years with Graves' hyperthyroidism.

The sample holds many counts of this clonotype. The chain recombines TRBV30 with TRBJ2-7; D may be TRBD1 (5 bases). CDR3 size: 13 residues. V was cut by 3 bases and J by 2 bases, with 11 bases left in between. Germline V CDR1 and CDR2: GTSNPN, SVGIG (reference sequence). In DNA form, the CDR3 reads TGTGCCTGGAGCGCCCAGGGCGCCTACGAGCAGTACTTC. It yields the protein CAWSAQGAYEQYF. Filled out from reference TRBV30 and TRBJ2-7, the complete variable domain reads SQTIHQWPATLVQPVGSPLSLECTVEGTSNPNLYWYRQAAGRGLQLLFYSVGIGQISSEVPQNLSASRPQDRQFILSSKKLLLSDSGFYLCAWSAQGAYEQYFGPGTRLTVT.

The rearrangement links TRBV6-1 to TRBJ1-1; D not certain. Germline loops: CDR1 MNHNS, CDR2 SASEGT. Between the trimmed V and J ends, which lost 5 bases and 2 bases, there was a span of 15 bases. The CDR3 extends over 15 amino acids. The DNA of the CDR3 is TGTGCCAGCAGTAGAGACATATTTATAAACACTGAAGCTTTCTTT. Residues: CASSRDIFINTEAFF.

Many counts were recorded for this clonotype. The V call is TRBV9, the J call TRBJ2-1; D not resolved. CDR3 size: 15 residues. The ends were cut back, 4 bases at V and 5 bases at J, with 16 bases in the middle. Germline V gene data show CDR1 as SGDLS and CDR2 as YYNGEE. The CDR3 sequence is CASSPQSSIHNEQFF. The CDR3 bases are TGTGCCAGCAGCCCGCAAAGTTCTATCCACAATGAGCAGTTCTTC.

This clonotype turned up a few times. V gene TRBV19 combines with J gene TRBJ2-7, with D hard to call. Germline V gene lookup returns CDR1 LNHDA and CDR2 SQIVND (reference sequence). The CDR3 runs 12 residues. Trimming removed 6 bases at V and 2 bases at J, with 8 bases between. CDR3: CASSATTYEQYF. Here the CDR3 DNA reads TGTGCCAGTAGCGCTACAACCTACGAGCAGTACTTC.

This clonotype was detected a few times. The chain employs TRBV6-1 and TRBJ2-3; possibly TRBD2 for D (5 bases). V lost 4 bases, J lost 2 bases, and 25 bases lay in between. Germline assignment: CDR1 MNHNS and CDR2 SASEGT. The CDR3 is 19 amino acids. This chain's CDR3 is CASSAYIIGVPTFTDTQYF. The DNA of the CDR3 is TGTGCCAGCAGTGCCTACATCATCGGGGTCCCCACCTTCACAGATACGCAGTATTTT.

The chain couples TRBV12-5 to TRBJ2-5, with TRBD1 matching over 8 bases. Per germline, CDR1 LGHNT and CDR2 FRNRAP. CDR3 length: 13 amino acids. The V segment lost 5 bases and the J segment 3 bases; nucleotides outside the gene matches: 2. CDR3 coding DNA: TGTGCTAGTGGTCCACAGGGGGAAGAGACCCAGTACTTC. Translating gives CASGPQGEETQYF.

Of note for this clonotype: One end of the junction varies from germline; a read error may be responsible. The chain combines TRBV11-2 with TRBJ2-7; 8 bases agree with TRBD2. Germline V gives CDR1 SGHAT, CDR2 FQNNGV. The CDR3 consists of 14 residues. The CDR3 nucleotides are TGCGCCAGCGGCCAAACGGGACTAGTTGACGAGCAGTACTTC. Residues: CASGQTGLVDEQYF.

This chain joins TRBV5-1 and TRBJ2-1; D is undetermined. Germline lookup yields CDR1 SGHRS and CDR2 YFSETQ. Deletions cut 3 bases from V and 5 bases from J, with 15 bases between. The CDR3 totals 15 residues. CDR3 sequence: CASSWYYLSDNEQFF. In DNA, the CDR3 is TGCGCCAGCAGCTGGTACTACCTTAGTGACAATGAGCAGTTCTTC.